Listed below are T cell receptor beta chains from one sample, sequenced in a study of shared clonotypes between healthy human individuals. Libraries were prepared by immunoSEQ multiplex PCR; TCRdb keeps only in-frame clonotypes and omits some of them. Among about 2.2 million clones listed, approximately 94% were seen once. Material for sequencing was naive CD8+ T cells from PBMCs. Receptors originate from a man between 18 and 35 years old in good health. Some clones in this sample may be carry-over from other donors' samples. Both conserved end residues are part of each CDR3. D genes are given only for firm matches. Clone size is given for some rows only: seen once, a few or many times, or a class if the clone is expanded.

V gene	J gene	clone size	D gene	CDR3 DNA	CDR3 protein
TRBV4-1	TRBJ2-7	.	TRBD2	TGCGCCAGCAGCCACGCTAGCGGGAGGTACGAGCAGTACTTC	CASSHASGRYEQYF
TRBV6-5	TRBJ2-1	.	TRBD2	TGTGCCAGCAGTTACTCGGCGGGAGGGCGCAATGAGCAGTTCTTC	CASSYSAGGRNEQFF
TRBV28	TRBJ2-1	once	TRBD2	TGTGCCAGCAGTCTCCTAGCGGGAGGGATCTACAATGAGCAGTTCTTC	CASSLLAGGIYNEQFF
TRBV2	TRBJ1-4	.	.	TGTGCCAACTCGGTGGCAGGCGGTGAAAAACTGTTTTTT	CANSVAGGEKLFF
TRBV28	TRBJ2-1	few	TRBD2	TGTGCCGAAGCCAAAGCGGGGGCCTACAATGAGCAGTTCTTC	CAEAKAGAYNEQFF
TRBV19	TRBJ1-1	.	.	TGTGCCAGTAGTCCCGGGGCTGAAGCTTTCTTT	CASSPGAEAFF
TRBV1	TRBJ2-3	.	.	TGCACCAGCAGGGGATCTTGGGAGGAGGAGGCAGATACGCAGTATTTT	CTSRGSWEEEADTQYF
TRBV5-1	TRBJ2-7	.	TRBD1	TGCGCCAGCAGCCCAGACAGGGGAAATTACGAGCAGTACTTC	CASSPDRGNYEQYF
TRBV28	TRBJ1-2	.	TRBD1	TGTGCCAGCAGTATTTACAACTTGGACAGGTACTATGGCTACACCTTC	CASSIYNLDRYYGYTF
TRBV15	TRBJ1-1	.	.	TGTGCCACCGCGGACGTCTGGGGGAACACTGAAGCTTTCTTT	CATADVWGNTEAFF
TRBV29-1	TRBJ1-1	.	.	TGCAGCGTTATGGAGGAGTCGAACACTGAAGCTTTCTTT	CSVMEESNTEAFF
TRBV4-1	TRBJ2-7	once	TRBD1	TGCGCCAGCAGCCTAGACCCCGGGACAGACAGCTCCTACGAGCAGTACTTC	CASSLDPGTDSSYEQYF
TRBV14	TRBJ2-5	.	.	TGTGCCAGCAGCCAAGGATCAGAGACCCAGTACTTC	CASSQGSETQYF
TRBV7-3	TRBJ1-1	.	.	TGTGCCAGCAGCTTAGGCGTCGGGCTGAACACTGAAGCTTTCTTT	CASSLGVGLNTEAFF
TRBV4-2	TRBJ2-7	.	.	TGTGCCAGCAGCCAAGATCGGTCTCACACCTACGAGCAGTACTTC	CASSQDRSHTYEQYF
TRBV7-6	TRBJ2-7	.	TRBD1	TGTGCCAGCAGCCCGACTAGGCTAGGGGACAGGGGTCCTTACGAGCAGTACTTC	CASSPTRLGDRGPYEQYF
TRBV7-9	TRBJ2-3	.	.	TGTGCCAGCAGGGCCACAGATACGCAGTATTTT	CASRATDTQYF
TRBV9	TRBJ2-1	.	TRBD1	TGTGCCAGCAGCGACCGGGACAGCCTCAATGAGCAGTTCTTC	CASSDRDSLNEQFF
TRBV9	TRBJ2-2	.	TRBD1	TGTGCCAGCAGCGCCCCATTGAGGGGGCCCAACACCGGGGAGCTGTTTTTT	CASSAPLRGPNTGELFF
TRBV19	TRBJ2-7	.	TRBD1	TGTGCCAGTAGTCAAGGGACAGCTAAGACCTACGAGCAGTACTTC	CASSQGTAKTYEQYF
TRBV15	TRBJ2-7	.	.	TGTGCCACCAGCTGGGGGCTCTCCTACGAGCAGTACTTC	CATSWGLSYEQYF
TRBV28	TRBJ1-5	.	.	TGTGCCAGCAGTCCTCCACTCGAGGGCAGTCAGCCCCAGCATTTT	CASSPPLEGSQPQHF
TRBV5-8	TRBJ2-5	.	TRBD2	TGTGCCAGCAGCCCCGAAGCGGGAGGGCGCGAAGAGACCCAGTACTTC	CASSPEAGGREETQYF
TRBV11-2	TRBJ2-7	once	.	TGTGCCAGCAGCCATCGAGAACAGCAGAGCGGAAACTACGAGCAGTACTTC	CASSHREQQSGNYEQYF
TRBV7-6	TRBJ2-5	.	TRBD2	TGTGCCAGCAGCCCCCTAGCGGTCCCCCAAGAGACCCAGTACTTC	CASSPLAVPQETQYF
TRBV29-1	TRBJ2-7	.	TRBD2	TGCAGCACGTGGGGGGGACTAGCGGGAGAGCTCTACGAGCAGTACTTC	CSTWGGLAGELYEQYF
TRBV27	TRBJ2-1	.	.	TGTGCCAGCAGTATACAACTAGGGTTTAGTGAGCAGTTCTTC	CASSIQLGFSEQFF
TRBV7-9	TRBJ2-2	.	TRBD1	TGTGCCAGCAGCCGAGGACAGGCCGGGGAGCTGTTTTTT	CASSRGQAGELFF
TRBV9	TRBJ2-3	.	TRBD1	TGTGCCAGCAGCGTAGATGGACAGGGCAGCACAGATACGCAGTATTTT	CASSVDGQGSTDTQYF
TRBV12-1	TRBJ2-4	.	.	TGTGCCAGCAGCTTTGGGAGTGCGGGAGGCCCCCTGGCCAAAAACATTCAGTACTTC	CASSFGSAGGPLAKNIQYF
TRBV7-9	TRBJ1-2	few	.	TGTGCCAGCACCCAAGGAGGGGGGTACTATGGCTACACCTTC	CASTQGGGYYGYTF
TRBV29-1	TRBJ2-1	.	TRBD2	TGCAGCGTCCAACTTACTAGCGGGGCATTCTACAATGAGCAGTTCTTC	CSVQLTSGAFYNEQFF
TRBV6-6	TRBJ2-7	.	.	TGTGCCAGCAGAGACTTCACAGGGAGCTCCTACGAGCAGTACTTC	CASRDFTGSSYEQYF
TRBV6-1	TRBJ2-7	.	TRBD2	TGTGCCAGCCGGCCCCGGGGACTAGCGGGACGCGAGCAGTACTTC	CASRPRGLAGREQYF
TRBV19	TRBJ2-7	.	TRBD2	TGTGCCAGTACCGATACCGGGACTAGCTACGGCGAGCAGTACTTC	CASTDTGTSYGEQYF
TRBV19	TRBJ2-7	.	TRBD2	TGTGCCAGTAGTACTAGCGGCGACGAGCAGTACTTC	CASSTSGDEQYF
TRBV5-4	TRBJ1-1	.	TRBD1	TGTGCCAGCAGCTTGGGGGGACAGGGGAACACTGAAGCTTTCTTT	CASSLGGQGNTEAFF
TRBV6-1	TRBJ2-3	.	TRBD2	TGTGCCAGCAGTGAATGGCGGGGAGGGATGGATACGCAGTATTTT	CASSEWRGGMDTQYF
TRBV27	TRBJ2-2	.	.	TGTGCCAGCAGTTGGGGGCAGGGTGGAACCGGGGAGCTGTTTTTT	CASSWGQGGTGELFF
TRBV21-1	TRBJ2-7	.	.	TGTGCCAGCAGCTTACAGGGGGCCTACGAGCAGTACTTC	CASSLQGAYEQYF
TRBV11-1	TRBJ2-1	.	TRBD2	TGTGCCAGCAGCTTAGCCCCGGCTAGCGGGAGGGATGAGCAGTTCTTC	CASSLAPASGRDEQFF
TRBV5-4	TRBJ1-2	once	TRBD1	TGTGCCAGCAGCGGGGGATCCACAGGGGCGGTCGGCGGCTACACCTTC	CASSGGSTGAVGGYTF
TRBV4-1	TRBJ1-2	.	.	TGCGCCAGCAGCCAGGCCCGGGGAAACTATGGCTACACCTTC	CASSQARGNYGYTF
TRBV5-1	TRBJ2-5	.	TRBD2	TGCGCCAGCAGCTGGCCGTTTAGCGGGAACGTAGAGACCCAGTACTTC	CASSWPFSGNVETQYF
TRBV14	TRBJ1-2	.	.	TGTGCCAGCAGCCGGTGGCGTCCCTCTAACTATGGCTACACCTTC	CASSRWRPSNYGYTF
TRBV29-1	TRBJ1-2	.	.	TGCAGCGTTGACGGAGGCTACACCTTC	CSVDGGYTF
TRBV28	TRBJ2-2	.	.	TGTGCCAGCAGTCCATCCAGGGAGAACACCGGGGAGCTGTTTTTT	CASSPSRENTGELFF
TRBV6-5	TRBJ2-5	.	.	TGTGCCAGCAGGGACAGACAGTTATACCAAGAGACCCAGTACTTC	CASRDRQLYQETQYF
TRBV11-2	TRBJ2-7	.	.	TGTGCCAGCAGCCCGTATCAGGACTACGAGCAGTACTTC	CASSPYQDYEQYF
TRBV4-2	TRBJ2-3	.	TRBD2	TGTGCCAGCAGCCCGCGGGAGGATCGAACAGATACGCAGTATTTT	CASSPREDRTDTQYF
TRBV9	TRBJ1-1	once	.	TGTGCCAGCAGCGTAGGCAGCAAGAACACTGAAGCTTTCTTT	CASSVGSKNTEAFF
TRBV9	TRBJ1-5	few	.	TGTGCCAGCAGCGTAGATGGGGGAAATCAGCCCCAGCATTTT	CASSVDGGNQPQHF
TRBV11-2	TRBJ2-3	.	.	TGTGCCAGCAGCTTAGTGGAGGGCAGGGGGACAGATACGCAGTATTTT	CASSLVEGRGTDTQYF
TRBV27	TRBJ2-7	.	TRBD1	TGTGCCAGCAGTTCACTGACAGGGTCCTACGAGCAGTACTTC	CASSSLTGSYEQYF
TRBV11-2	TRBJ2-4	.	.	TGTGCCAGCAGCTTAGTAAAAGGGGGGCTGACCAAAAACATTCAGTACTTC	CASSLVKGGLTKNIQYF
TRBV7-9	TRBJ2-1	.	.	TGTGCCAGCAGCCCCACGCTAGCGACCTACAATGAGCAGTTCTTC	CASSPTLATYNEQFF
TRBV4-1	TRBJ1-3	.	.	TGCGCCAGCAGCCAAAACCAGGGGTCCGGAAACACCATATATTTT	CASSQNQGSGNTIYF